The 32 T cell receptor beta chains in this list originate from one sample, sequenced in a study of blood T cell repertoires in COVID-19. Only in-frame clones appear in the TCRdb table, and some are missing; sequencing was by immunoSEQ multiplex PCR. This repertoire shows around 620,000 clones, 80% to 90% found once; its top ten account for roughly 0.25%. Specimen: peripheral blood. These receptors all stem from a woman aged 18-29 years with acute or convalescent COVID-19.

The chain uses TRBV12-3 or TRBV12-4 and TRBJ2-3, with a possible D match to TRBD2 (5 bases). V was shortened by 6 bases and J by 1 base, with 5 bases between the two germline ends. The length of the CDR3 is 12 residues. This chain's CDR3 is CASRRGTDTQYF. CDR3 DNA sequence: TGTGCCAGCAGGCGGGGCACAGATACGCAGTATTTT.

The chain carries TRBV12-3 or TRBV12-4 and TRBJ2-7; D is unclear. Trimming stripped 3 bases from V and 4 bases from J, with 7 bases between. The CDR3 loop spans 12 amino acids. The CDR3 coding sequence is TGTGCCAGCAGTTTGATCGGTTACGAGCAGTACTTC. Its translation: CASSLIGYEQYF.

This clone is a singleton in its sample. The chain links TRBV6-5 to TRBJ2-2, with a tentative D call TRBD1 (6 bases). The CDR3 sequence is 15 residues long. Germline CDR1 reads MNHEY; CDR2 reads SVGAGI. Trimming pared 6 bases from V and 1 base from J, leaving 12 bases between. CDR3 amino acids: CASRRGQKNTGELFF. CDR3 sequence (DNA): TGTGCCAGCAGGAGGGGACAAAAGAACACCGGGGAGCTGTTTTTT.

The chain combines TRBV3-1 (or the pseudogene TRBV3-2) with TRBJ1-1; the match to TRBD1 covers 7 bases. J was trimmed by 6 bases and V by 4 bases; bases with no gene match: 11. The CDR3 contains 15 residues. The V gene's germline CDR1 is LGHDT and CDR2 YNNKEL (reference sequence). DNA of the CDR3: TGTGCCAGCAGCCCTATCCACAGGGGAGAAGCTGAAGCTTTCTTT. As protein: CASSPIHRGEAEAFF.

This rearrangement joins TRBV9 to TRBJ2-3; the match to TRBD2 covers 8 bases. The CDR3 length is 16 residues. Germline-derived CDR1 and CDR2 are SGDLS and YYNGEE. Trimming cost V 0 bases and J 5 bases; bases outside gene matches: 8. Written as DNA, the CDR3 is TGTGCCAGCAGCGTAGTGGCGGGGGGACAAAGAGATACGCAGTATTTT. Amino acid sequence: CASSVVAGGQRDTQYF.

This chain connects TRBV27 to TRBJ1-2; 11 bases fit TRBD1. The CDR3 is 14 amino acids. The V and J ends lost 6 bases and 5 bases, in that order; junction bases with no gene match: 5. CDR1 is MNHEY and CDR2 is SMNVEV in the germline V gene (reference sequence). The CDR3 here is CASSQGTGGYGYTF. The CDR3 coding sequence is TGTGCCAGCAGCCAAGGGACAGGGGGATATGGCTACACCTTC.

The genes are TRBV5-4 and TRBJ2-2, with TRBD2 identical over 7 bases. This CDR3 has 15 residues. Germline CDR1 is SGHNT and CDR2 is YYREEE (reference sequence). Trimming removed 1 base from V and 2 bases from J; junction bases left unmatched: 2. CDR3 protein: CASSLRGVNTGELFF. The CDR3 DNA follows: TGTGCCAGCAGCTTGCGGGGGGTTAACACCGGGGAGCTGTTTTTT.

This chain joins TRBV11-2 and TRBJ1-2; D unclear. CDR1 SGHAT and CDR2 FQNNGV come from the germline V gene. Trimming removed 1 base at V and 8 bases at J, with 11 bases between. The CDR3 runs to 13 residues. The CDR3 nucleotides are TGTGCCAGCAGCTTAGGGCAGTTTATAGGCTACACCTTC. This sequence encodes CASSLGQFIGYTF.

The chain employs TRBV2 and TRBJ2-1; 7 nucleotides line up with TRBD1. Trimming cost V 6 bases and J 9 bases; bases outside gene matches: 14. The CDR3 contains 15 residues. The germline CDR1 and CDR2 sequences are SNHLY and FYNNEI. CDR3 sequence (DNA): TGTGCCAGCAGGGCGAGACAGGGAATCTTCAGTGAGCAGTTCTTC. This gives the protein CASRARQGIFSEQFF.

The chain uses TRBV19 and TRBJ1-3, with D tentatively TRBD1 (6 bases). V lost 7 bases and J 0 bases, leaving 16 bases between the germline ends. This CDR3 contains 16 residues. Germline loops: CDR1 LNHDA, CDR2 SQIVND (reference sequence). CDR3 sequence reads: CASNRQGPISGNTIYF. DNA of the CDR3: TGTGCCAGTAACCGCCAGGGGCCCATCTCTGGAAACACCATATATTTT.

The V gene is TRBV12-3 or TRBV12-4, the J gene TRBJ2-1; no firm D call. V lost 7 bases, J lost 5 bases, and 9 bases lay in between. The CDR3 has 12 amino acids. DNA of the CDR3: TGTGCCAGCAAAGAACTGCACAATGAGCAGTTCTTC. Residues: CASKELHNEQFF.

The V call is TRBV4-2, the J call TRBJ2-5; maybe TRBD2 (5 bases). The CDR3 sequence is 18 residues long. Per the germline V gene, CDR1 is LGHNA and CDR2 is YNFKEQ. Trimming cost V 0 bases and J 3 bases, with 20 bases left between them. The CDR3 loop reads CASSQDAPLRGSEETQYF. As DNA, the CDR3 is TGTGCCAGCAGCCAAGACGCCCCACTTAGAGGGTCGGAAGAGACCCAGTACTTC.

The DNA for the CDR3 is TGTGCCAGTAGTAGGGCAGGCGTATCTAACTATGGCTACACCTTC. Translation gives CASSRAGVSNYGYTF. The chain recombines TRBV19 with TRBJ1-2; D remains unclear. Germline CDR1 reads LNHDA; CDR2 reads SQIVND (reference sequence). This CDR3 comprises 15 residues. The ends were cut back, 4 bases at V and 0 bases at J, with 12 bases in the middle.

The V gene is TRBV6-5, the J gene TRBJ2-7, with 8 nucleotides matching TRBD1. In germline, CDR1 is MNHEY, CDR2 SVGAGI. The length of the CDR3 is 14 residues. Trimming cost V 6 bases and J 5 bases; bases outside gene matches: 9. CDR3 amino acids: CASRRTGIPNEQYF. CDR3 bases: TGTGCCAGCAGAAGGACAGGGATCCCCAACGAGCAGTACTTC.

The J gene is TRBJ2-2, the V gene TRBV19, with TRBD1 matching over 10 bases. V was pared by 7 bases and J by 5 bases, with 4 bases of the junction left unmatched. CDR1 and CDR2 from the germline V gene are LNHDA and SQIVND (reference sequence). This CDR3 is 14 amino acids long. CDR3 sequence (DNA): TGTGCCAGTATCGGGACAGGGGTAACCGGGGAGCTGTTTTTT. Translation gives CASIGTGVTGELFF. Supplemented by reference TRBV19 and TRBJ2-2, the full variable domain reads DGGITQSPKYLFRKEGQNVTLSCEQNLNHDAMYWYRQDPGQGLRLIYYSQIVNDFQKGDIAEGYSVSREKKESFPLTVTSAQKNPTAFYLCASIGTGVTGELFFGEGSRLTVL.

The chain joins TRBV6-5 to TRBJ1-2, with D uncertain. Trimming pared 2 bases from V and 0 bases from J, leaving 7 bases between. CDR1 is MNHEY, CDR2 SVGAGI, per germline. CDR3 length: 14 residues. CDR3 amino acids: CASSYEGTNYGYTF. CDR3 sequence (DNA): TGTGCCAGCAGTTACGAGGGAACTAACTATGGCTACACCTTC.

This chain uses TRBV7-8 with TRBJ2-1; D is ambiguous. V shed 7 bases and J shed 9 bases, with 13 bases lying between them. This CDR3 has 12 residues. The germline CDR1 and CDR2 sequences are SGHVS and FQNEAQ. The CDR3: CASTRSRLEQFF. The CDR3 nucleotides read TGTGCCAGCACCCGGAGCCGACTTGAGCAGTTCTTC.

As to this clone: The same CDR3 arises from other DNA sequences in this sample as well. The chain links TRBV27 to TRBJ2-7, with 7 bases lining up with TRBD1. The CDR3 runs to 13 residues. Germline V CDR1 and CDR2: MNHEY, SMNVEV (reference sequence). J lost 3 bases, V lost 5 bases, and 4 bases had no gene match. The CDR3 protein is CASSPGTVYEQYF. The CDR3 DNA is TGTGCCAGCAGTCCCGGGACAGTCTACGAGCAGTACTTC.

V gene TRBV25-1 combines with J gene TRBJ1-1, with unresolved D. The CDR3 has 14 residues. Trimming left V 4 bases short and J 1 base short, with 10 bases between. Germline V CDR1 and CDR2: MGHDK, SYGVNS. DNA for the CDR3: TGTGCCAGCAGTGCGAAGACGGGGAACACTGAAGCTTTCTTT. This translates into CASSAKTGNTEAFF.

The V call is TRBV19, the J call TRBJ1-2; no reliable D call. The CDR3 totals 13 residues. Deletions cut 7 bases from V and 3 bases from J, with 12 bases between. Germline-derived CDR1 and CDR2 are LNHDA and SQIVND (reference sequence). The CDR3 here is CASTPGGYYGYTF. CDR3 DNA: TGTGCCAGTACCCCGGGAGGGTACTATGGCTACACCTTC.

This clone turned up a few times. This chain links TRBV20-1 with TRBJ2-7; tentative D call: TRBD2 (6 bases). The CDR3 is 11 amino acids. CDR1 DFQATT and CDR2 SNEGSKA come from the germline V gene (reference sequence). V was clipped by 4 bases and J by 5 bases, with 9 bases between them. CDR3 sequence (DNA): TGCAGTGCTACGGGGAGGAACGAGCAGTACTTC. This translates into CSATGRNEQYF.

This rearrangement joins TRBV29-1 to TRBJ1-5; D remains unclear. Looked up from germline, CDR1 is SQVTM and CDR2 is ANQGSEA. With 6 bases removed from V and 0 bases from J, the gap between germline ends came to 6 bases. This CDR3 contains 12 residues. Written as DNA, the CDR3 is TGCAGCGTCTCCAGTAGCAATCAGCCCCAGCATTTT. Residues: CSVSSSNQPQHF.

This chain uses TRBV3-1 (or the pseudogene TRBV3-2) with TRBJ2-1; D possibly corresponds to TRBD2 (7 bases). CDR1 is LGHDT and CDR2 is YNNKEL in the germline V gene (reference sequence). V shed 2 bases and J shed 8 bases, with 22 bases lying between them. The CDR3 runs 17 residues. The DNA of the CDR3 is TGTGCCAGCAGCCAAAGGATGACGTGGGCGGGGGCCGATGAGCAGTTCTTC. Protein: CASSQRMTWAGADEQFF.

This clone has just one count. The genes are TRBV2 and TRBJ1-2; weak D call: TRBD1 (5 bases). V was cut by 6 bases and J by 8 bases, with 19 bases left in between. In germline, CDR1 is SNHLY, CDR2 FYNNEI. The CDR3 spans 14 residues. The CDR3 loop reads CASRSGNDDKGYTF. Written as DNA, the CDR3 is TGTGCCAGCAGGTCAGGGAACGATGACAAGGGCTACACCTTC.

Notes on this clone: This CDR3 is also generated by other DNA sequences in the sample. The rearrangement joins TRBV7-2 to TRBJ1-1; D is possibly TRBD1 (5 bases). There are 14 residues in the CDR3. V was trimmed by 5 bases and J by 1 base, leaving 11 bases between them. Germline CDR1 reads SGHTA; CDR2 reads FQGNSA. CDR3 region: CASSPRTGNTEAFF. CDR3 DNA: TGTGCCAGCAGCCCTCGAACAGGGAACACTGAAGCTTTCTTT.

CDR3 amino acids: CASSDRHSQETQYF. In DNA form, the CDR3 reads TGTGCCAGCAGCGACAGACATTCCCAAGAGACCCAGTACTTC. The rearrangement joins TRBV9 to TRBJ2-5; D unclear. Germline V gene sequence: CDR1 SGDLS, CDR2 YYNGEE. V shed 3 bases and J shed 1 base, with 10 bases lying between them. The CDR3 runs 14 residues.

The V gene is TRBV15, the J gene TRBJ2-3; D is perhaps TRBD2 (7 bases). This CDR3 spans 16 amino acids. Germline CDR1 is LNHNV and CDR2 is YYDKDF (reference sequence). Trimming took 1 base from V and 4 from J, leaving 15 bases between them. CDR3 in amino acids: CATSRGGGGKADTQYF. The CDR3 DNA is TGTGCCACCAGCAGAGGAGGGGGGGGGAAGGCAGATACGCAGTATTTT.

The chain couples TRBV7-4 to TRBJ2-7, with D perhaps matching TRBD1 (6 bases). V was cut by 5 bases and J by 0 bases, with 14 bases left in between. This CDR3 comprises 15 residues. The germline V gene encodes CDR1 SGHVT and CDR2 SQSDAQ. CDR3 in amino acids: CASSPPGVPSYEQYF. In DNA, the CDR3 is TGTGCCAGCAGCCCTCCAGGGGTCCCCTCCTACGAGCAGTACTTC.

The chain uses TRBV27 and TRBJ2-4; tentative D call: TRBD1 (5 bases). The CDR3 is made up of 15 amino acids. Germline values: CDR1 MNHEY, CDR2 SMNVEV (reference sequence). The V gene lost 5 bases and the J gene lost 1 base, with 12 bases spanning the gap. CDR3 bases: TGTGCCAGCAGTCCCCGGACACCCGCCAAAAACATTCAGTACTTC. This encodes CASSPRTPAKNIQYF.

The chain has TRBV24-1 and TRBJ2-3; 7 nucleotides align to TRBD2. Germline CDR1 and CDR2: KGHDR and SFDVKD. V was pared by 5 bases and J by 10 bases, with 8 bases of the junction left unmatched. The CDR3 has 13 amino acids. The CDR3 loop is CATSGTSAEAQYF. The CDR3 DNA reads TGTGCCACCAGTGGTACTAGCGCCGAGGCGCAGTATTTT.

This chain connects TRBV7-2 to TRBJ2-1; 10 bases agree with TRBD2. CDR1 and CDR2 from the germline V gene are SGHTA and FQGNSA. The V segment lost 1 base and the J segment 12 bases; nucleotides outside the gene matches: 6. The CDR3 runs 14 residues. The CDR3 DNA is TGTGCCAGCAGCTTAGTTCTAGCGGGGGATGCGCAGTTCTTC. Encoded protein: CASSLVLAGDAQFF.

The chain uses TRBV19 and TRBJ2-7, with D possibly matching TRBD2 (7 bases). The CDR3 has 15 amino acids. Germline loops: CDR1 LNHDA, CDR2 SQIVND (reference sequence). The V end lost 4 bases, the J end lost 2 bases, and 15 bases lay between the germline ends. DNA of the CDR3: TGTGCCAGTAGTACGTGGCGGGGGCGCACCTACGAGCAGTACTTC. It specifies CASSTWRGRTYEQYF.